This T cell receptor beta chain came from a study of long-term antiretroviral therapy in people with HIV. Survey-level resolution applied to immunoSEQ assay v3.0. Data came from immunoSEQ multiplex PCR; TCRdb stores just in-frame clones and leaves some out. Of under 25,000 clones listed, about 89% are singletons. This sequence originates from a man between 35 and 55 years old with HIV. Specimen: unsorted PBMCs, collected 0.5 years after starting antiretroviral therapy.

Here the CDR3 DNA reads TGTGCCAGTAGTATGGAGGGGAAAAGCAATCAGCCCCAGCATTTT. Encoded protein: CASSMEGKSNQPQHF. The chain joins TRBV19 to TRBJ1-5, with D possibly matching TRBD1 (5 bases). The V gene's germline CDR1 is LNHDA and CDR2 SQIVND (reference sequence). The CDR3 length is 15 residues. V was clipped by 3 bases and J by 1 base, with 10 bases between them.